This TCR beta chain was obtained from a study of shared clonotypes between healthy human individuals (dated by TCRdb to 2020 to 2021). Describing the broader study: The cohort included three men and two women between 18 and 49 years of age. Per donor, three plates each were used for CD4 naive and CD4 memory, two for CD8 naive, and one for CD8 memory. Between about 0.8 and 9 billion PBMCs per donor were obtained by leukapheresis. Libraries were prepared and TCR repertoires were sequenced by different laboratories using diverse techniques, in order to increase sequencing depth and limit assay-specific biases. Blood TCR repertoires of about five healthy adults were deeply sequenced to estimate repertoire size and the extent of clonotype sharing between individuals. What the authors observed across the whole study: Higher generation probabilities were observed for clonotypes shared by all four sorted-subset donors than for non-shared clonotypes. Rarefaction of sorted-subset datasets indicated incomplete sequencing despite the large sequencing depth. The genetic and exposure-history diversity represented was limited by the small number of donors. Pairwise subsampling led to the expectation that sequencing depth would affect the degree of clonotype sharing among donors. Sampling was limited to blood, and TCR repertoires in tissue likely differ from TCR repertoires in blood. When several donors were compared, the shared fraction of clonotypes was roughly 4.8% for naive CD4, roughly 3.4% for naive CD8, 2% to 2.5% for memory CD4, and roughly 0.43% for memory CD8. Naive subsets generally had larger estimated clonotype richness than memory subsets did.

The CDR3, cysteine through phenylalanine, is 17 amino acids long. Only CDR3 DNA remains: 51 bases, in frame from the first base. Concerning this clone: Its target antigen remains unknown. Base qualities are missing; no much larger clone stands one base away.

Donors were healthy HIV-negative adults with no recently reported acute infections or vaccinations. Every donor was a Caucasian adult living in Nashville, Tennessee, USA. Magnetic negative selection was used to enrich CD4+ T cells, after which naive cells were positively selected on CD45RA and the negative fraction became the memory subset. After blood collection by leukapheresis, PBMCs were isolated using Ficoll-Histopaque density gradient centrifugation and then cryopreserved in the vapor phase of liquid nitrogen. Analytical flow cytometry was used to check the purity and quantity of each magnetically sorted T cell population. Genomic DNA was isolated from each sorted fraction and quantified by UV absorbance on a Nanodrop 2000c. Using the deep immunoSEQ assay, TCR CDR3 regions were amplified from genomic DNA by multiplex PCR. Genomic DNA extracted from each cell subset was distributed evenly over all wells of several immunoSEQ 96-well plates, and each plate served as one replicate. For sorted subsets, 200 to 250 ng of genomic DNA, equivalent to around 29,000 T cell genomes, went into each replicate PCR. Purified libraries were quantified with a Qubit 3.0 fluorometer, sized on a Bioanalyzer 2100, and re-quantified with the KAPA Library Quantification kit. Each immunoSEQ 96-well plate was sequenced on its own single-read 150-cycle Illumina NextSeq 550 flow cell. The authors' pipeline ran thus. The immunoSEQ output contained only junctional sequences without quality scores, so filtering could not match that applied to full-length reads. To assign V/J genes and CDR3, sequences were annotated using PyIR, a Python wrapper for IgBLAST v1.9, with IMGT germline references. Any read was removed if the V/J assignment was weak (E-value above 1e-6), the CDR3 was missing, or the read contained stop codons, out-of-frame junctions, or ambiguous translated residues. V3J clonotypes were defined by identical inferred V gene, J gene, and CDR3 amino acid sequence. Percentage overlap between repertoires was calculated by dividing the number of shared unique clonotypes by the size of the smaller repertoire. RTK rarefaction, the Chao1 estimator, and Recon v2.1 estimates of unobserved clonotypes were used to assess repertoire richness. Generation probabilities were computed with OLGA for all TCRbeta clonotypes obtained by the gDNA method from four donors. Here the immuneACCESS table is served through TCRdb, limited to in-frame sequences with V and J called. Missing clones are a known gap in these copies; in checked studies unresolved V genes cover under half, and the rest lacks a known reason. For V, J and clone size, that table is used; D and trimming come from the DNA. The sample data list roughly 1,600,000 clones, and approximately 98.5% of these were observed just once. The ten largest make up 0.3% to 0.45% of the sample.

The specimen sequenced was naive CD4+ T cells sorted from blood. The intended sense of this specimen's cell subset or site label: CD45RA+ positively selected. The TCR comes from a man in his thirties or forties in good health. This sequence uses TRBV21-1 and TRBJ2-2; TRBD2 was called by the table and not checked on the DNA. TRBV21-1 is shown as a pseudogene. The CDR3 reads CASSKVLRAGVSGELFF. The bases read TGTGCCAGCAGCAAAGTATTGCGAGCGGGAGTATCCGGGGAGCTGTTTTTT.